A selection of T cell receptor beta chains follows, all from one sample in a study of CD8 T cells in ankylosing spondylitis. MiXCR, applied by TCRdb to the 5' RACE reads, yields one record per CDR3 protein. The table shows hundreds of thousands of distinct CDR3 sequences, with around 11% occurring only once. The sample consisted of blood, either unsorted or a sorted T cell fraction (not recorded which). The receptors here all came from a male donor with ankylosing spondylitis. Both conserved end residues are part of each CDR3. The D gene is left open where the match is weak. The size field is filled for only some rows; it gives once, few, many or a size class.

abundance | d_gene | j_gene | v_gene | CDR3aa | CDR3nt
- | - | TRBJ2-3 | TRBV10-3 | CAISEPDTDTQYF | TGTGCCATCAGTGAACCGGACACAGATACGCAGTATTTT
few | - | TRBJ2-7 | TRBV4-1 | CASSQDASGRGYEQYF | TGCGCCAGCAGCCAAGATGCCTCGGGACGGGGCTACGAGCAGTACTTC
- | TRBD2 | TRBJ2-1 | TRBV20-1 | CSVPGGLSYNEQFF | TGCAGTGTTCCCGGGGGACTATCCTACAATGAGCAGTTCTTC
- | TRBD2 | TRBJ2-7 | TRBV7-2 | CASSSLAGPTHEQYF | TGTGCCAGCAGCTCACTAGCGGGGCCTACCCACGAGCAGTACTTC
- | - | TRBJ2-7 | TRBV10-2 | CASSELRVSSYEQYF | TGCGCCAGCAGTGAGTTACGGGTGAGCTCCTACGAGCAGTACTTC
- | TRBD1 | TRBJ1-1 | TRBV5-1 | CASSQGGWTEAFF | TGCGCCAGCAGCCAAGGGGGCTGGACTGAAGCTTTCTTT
few | - | TRBJ1-3 | TRBV15 | CATSGRDLNGNTIYF | TGTGCCACCAGCGGCCGGGATCTCAATGGAAACACCATATATTTT
many | - | TRBJ2-1 | TRBV4-3 | CASSHGGNEQFF | TGCGCCAGCAGTCACGGAGGGAATGAGCAGTTCTTC
- | - | TRBJ1-1 | TRBV7-9 | CASSSHGSTEAFF | TGTGCCAGCAGCTCGCACGGCTCCACTGAAGCTTTCTTT
many | - | TRBJ2-4 | TRBV7-2 | CASSSTDRIQYF | TGTGCCAGCAGCTCGACGGACAGAATTCAGTACTTC
many | - | TRBJ2-5 | TRBV7-7 | CASSPSGGETQYF | TGTGCCAGCAGCCCATCCGGGGGAGAGACCCAGTACTTC
many | TRBD1 | TRBJ1-2 | TRBV28 | CATQTRQGGGYTF | TGTGCCACACAAACCCGACAGGGCGGTGGCTACACCTTC
few | TRBD1 | TRBJ2-3 | TRBV12-3/TRBV12-4 | CASSLQGAIADTQYF | TGTGCCAGCAGTTTACAGGGGGCGATCGCAGATACGCAGTATTTT
few | TRBD1 | TRBJ2-7 | TRBV5-6 | CASILFRDRGIYEQYF | TGTGCCAGCATCCTATTCCGGGACAGGGGGATCTACGAGCAGTACTTC
few | - | TRBJ2-4 | TRBV7-2 | CASSFTSYGIQYF | TGTGCCAGCAGCTTTACTAGCTACGGCATTCAGTACTTC
many | - | TRBJ2-5 | TRBV29-1 | CSVAPLTQETQYF | TGCAGCGTCGCCCCTCTCACCCAAGAGACCCAGTACTTC
many | - | TRBJ2-4 | TRBV29-1 | CSVEIAKNIQYF | TGCAGCGTTGAGATAGCCAAAAACATTCAGTACTTC
many | - | TRBJ2-7 | TRBV4-3 | CASSQATTYEQYF | TGCGCCAGCAGCCAAGCAACTACCTACGAGCAGTACTTC
- | - | TRBJ2-5 | TRBV20-1 | CSARDIGTQETQYF | TGCAGTGCTAGAGATATAGGGACTCAAGAGACCCAGTACTTC
- | - | TRBJ2-5 | TRBV5-4 | CASSPPEGGETQYF | TGTGCCAGCAGCCCTCCGGAGGGCGGGGAGACCCAGTACTTC
many | - | TRBJ2-7 | TRBV15 | CATSRDFPGQRHYEQYF | TGTGCCACCAGCAGAGATTTCCCTGGACAGCGTCACTACGAGCAGTACTTC
- | - | TRBJ2-7 | TRBV18 | CASSPSPTGSQEQYF | TGTGCCAGCTCACCGTCCCCCACAGGGAGTCAGGAGCAGTACTTC
many | TRBD2 | TRBJ2-5 | TRBV11-2 | CASRSTDWTSLYQETQYF | TGTGCCAGCAGGTCAACGGATTGGACTAGCCTGTACCAAGAGACCCAGTACTTC
few | TRBD2 | TRBJ2-2 | TRBV20-1 | CSARDAGGANTGELFF | TGCAGTGCTAGAGATGCGGGGGGAGCGAACACCGGGGAGCTGTTTTTT
- | - | TRBJ1-5 | TRBV12-5 | CASGPGGDYQPQHF | TGTGCTAGTGGTCCGGGGGGGGATTATCAGCCCCAGCATTTT
- | TRBD2 | TRBJ2-5 | TRBV6-2/TRBV6-3 | CASRHTSEETQYF | TGTGCCAGCAGGCACACTAGCGAAGAGACCCAGTACTTC
- | - | TRBJ1-2 | TRBV7-9 | CASMLADRANYGYTF | TGTGCCAGCATGCTTGCAGACAGAGCTAACTATGGCTACACCTTC
many | - | TRBJ2-7 | TRBV7-8 | CASSLQRDSWEYF | TGTGCCAGCAGCTTACAACGGGACTCATGGGAGTACTTC
few | TRBD2 | TRBJ2-3 | TRBV11-3 | CASSPGLALGDTQYF | TGTGCCAGCAGCCCTGGACTAGCCCTGGGCGATACGCAGTATTTT
- | TRBD2 | TRBJ2-5 | TRBV28 | CASSHRGLAEETQYF | TGTGCCAGCAGTCACCGCGGACTAGCGGAAGAGACCCAGTACTTC
- | TRBD1 | TRBJ1-5 | TRBV6-1 | CASSVYRGGQPQHF | TGTGCCAGCAGTGTTTACAGGGGGGGTCAGCCCCAGCATTTT
many | TRBD2 | TRBJ2-3 | TRBV20-1 | CSAHGGDGGTDTQYF | TGCAGTGCCCACGGGGGGGACGGTGGCACAGATACGCAGTATTTT
few | TRBD2 | TRBJ2-3 | TRBV20-1 | CSALSGGPTDTQYF | TGCAGTGCTCTTAGCGGGGGGCCAACAGATACGCAGTATTTT
few | - | TRBJ1-1 | TRBV20-1 | CSAFLEGTEAFF | TGCAGTGCTTTTCTGGAGGGAACTGAAGCTTTCTTT
- | - | TRBJ2-1 | TRBV12-3/TRBV12-4 | CASRRPNEQFF | TGTGCCAGCAGGAGGCCCAATGAGCAGTTCTTC
- | - | TRBJ1-1 | TRBV4-3 | CASSQDYGNTEAFF | TGCGCCAGCAGCCAAGATTACGGAAACACTGAAGCTTTCTTT
many | TRBD2 | TRBJ2-1 | TRBV6-5 | CASSYSTSGSYNEQFF | TGTGCCAGCAGTTACTCGACTAGCGGCTCCTACAATGAGCAGTTCTTC
- | - | TRBJ1-1 | TRBV5-6 | CASSLVPGLGTEAFF | TGTGCCAGCAGCTTGGTGCCGGGGCTGGGGACTGAAGCTTTCTTT
many | - | TRBJ1-1 | TRBV20-1 | CSARDPRKGVNTEAFF | TGCAGTGCTAGAGACCCGCGTAAAGGTGTGAACACTGAAGCTTTCTTT
many | - | TRBJ2-1 | TRBV5-6 | CASSEEGGTLYNEQFF | TGTGCCAGCAGCGAAGAAGGCGGGACCCTTTACAATGAGCAGTTCTTC
many | - | TRBJ2-2 | TRBV6-2/TRBV6-3 | CASRSQNTGELFF | TGTGCCAGCAGAAGTCAGAACACCGGGGAGCTGTTTTTT
many | - | TRBJ2-2 | TRBV20-1 | CSARAVRVGPNTGELFF | TGCAGTGCTAGAGCTGTGCGCGTGGGACCGAACACCGGGGAGCTGTTTTTT
many | - | TRBJ2-7 | TRBV12-3/TRBV12-4 | CASSFAEGEQYF | TGTGCCAGCAGTTTCGCCGAGGGGGAGCAGTACTTC
few | - | TRBJ2-3 | TRBV4-2 | CASSQGTVTDTQYF | TGTGCCAGCAGCCAGGGTACAGTTACAGATACGCAGTATTTT
- | TRBD1 | TRBJ2-5 | TRBV7-7 | CASTADRGETQYF | TGTGCTAGCACCGCGGACAGGGGGGAGACCCAGTACTTC
- | TRBD1 | TRBJ2-3 | TRBV20-1 | CSAYTGAYADTQYF | TGCAGTGCCTACACAGGGGCCTACGCAGATACGCAGTATTTT
- | TRBD2 | TRBJ2-5 | TRBV6-1 | CASKRSGGQETQYF | TGTGCCAGCAAAAGATCGGGGGGTCAAGAGACCCAGTACTTC
- | - | TRBJ1-5 | TRBV12-3/TRBV12-4 | CASSQAWQPQHF | TGTGCCAGCAGTCAGGCATGGCAGCCCCAGCATTTT
many | TRBD1 | TRBJ1-5 | TRBV28 | CASSYTGQGFQPQHF | TGTGCCAGCAGCTATACGGGACAGGGGTTTCAGCCCCAGCATTTT
- | - | TRBJ1-1 | TRBV29-1 | CSVHGGEMTVEAFF | TGCAGCGTCCATGGGGGGGAAATGACAGTTGAAGCTTTCTTT
few | TRBD1 | TRBJ1-2 | TRBV5-1 | CASGTGTAQRGYTF | TGCGCCAGCGGAACCGGGACAGCCCAGCGGGGCTACACCTTC
many | - | TRBJ1-2 | TRBV20-1 | CSAAPRQPVFF | TGCAGTGCGGCGCCGAGACAGCCTGTTTTCTTC
many | - | TRBJ2-1 | TRBV20-1 | CSARRAADEQFF | TGCAGTGCTAGGAGGGCGGCGGATGAGCAGTTCTTC
many | TRBD2 | TRBJ2-3 | TRBV29-1 | CSVRAGEGDTQYF | TGCAGCGTTCGAGCGGGAGAGGGAGATACGCAGTATTTT
few | - | TRBJ2-3 | TRBV7-9 | CASSSARDRLTDTQYF | TGTGCCAGCAGCTCAGCGCGGGACAGACTAACAGATACGCAGTATTTT
- | TRBD2 | TRBJ2-1 | TRBV20-1 | CSARDGASGSNNEQFF | TGCAGTGCTAGAGATGGTGCTAGCGGGTCGAACAATGAGCAGTTCTTC
- | - | TRBJ1-2 | TRBV25-1 | CASTLEGGLDYTF | TGTGCCAGCACCTTAGAGGGGGGACTGGACTACACCTTC
- | TRBD1 | TRBJ1-4 | TRBV4-3 | CASSQTSGTGGFNEKLFF | TGCGCCAGCAGCCAGACCTCGGGGACAGGGGGCTTTAATGAAAAACTGTTTTTT
many | - | TRBJ2-3 | TRBV7-2 | CASSSTVIANTQYF | TGTGCCAGCAGCTCGACAGTGATCGCGAATACGCAGTATTTT
few | - | TRBJ2-3 | TRBV7-2 | CASSPPGVAGWDTQYF | TGTGCCAGCAGCCCCCCAGGGGTAGCGGGCTGGGATACGCAGTATTTT